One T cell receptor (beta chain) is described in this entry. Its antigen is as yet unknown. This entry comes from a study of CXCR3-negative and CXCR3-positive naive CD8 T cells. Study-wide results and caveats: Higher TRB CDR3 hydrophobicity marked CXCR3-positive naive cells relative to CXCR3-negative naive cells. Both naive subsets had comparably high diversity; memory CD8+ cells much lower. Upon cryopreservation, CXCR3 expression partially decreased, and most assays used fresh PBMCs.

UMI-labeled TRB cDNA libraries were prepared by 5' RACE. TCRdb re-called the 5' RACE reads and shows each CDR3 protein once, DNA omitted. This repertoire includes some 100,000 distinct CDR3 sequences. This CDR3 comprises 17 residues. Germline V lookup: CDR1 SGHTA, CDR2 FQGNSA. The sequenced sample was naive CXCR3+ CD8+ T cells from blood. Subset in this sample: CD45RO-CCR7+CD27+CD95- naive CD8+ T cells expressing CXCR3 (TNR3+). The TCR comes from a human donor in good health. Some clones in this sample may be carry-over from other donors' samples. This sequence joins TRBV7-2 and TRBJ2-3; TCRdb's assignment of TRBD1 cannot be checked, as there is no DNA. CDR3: CASSLIHRGLGTDTQYF.